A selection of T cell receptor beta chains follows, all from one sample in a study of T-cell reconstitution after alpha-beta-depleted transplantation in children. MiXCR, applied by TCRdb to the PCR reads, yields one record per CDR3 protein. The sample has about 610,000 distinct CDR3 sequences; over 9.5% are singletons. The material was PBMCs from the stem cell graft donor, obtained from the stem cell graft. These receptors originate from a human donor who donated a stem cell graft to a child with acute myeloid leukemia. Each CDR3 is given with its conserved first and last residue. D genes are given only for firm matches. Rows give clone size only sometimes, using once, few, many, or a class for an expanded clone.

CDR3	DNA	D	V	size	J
CASRGQGAETQYF	TGTGCCAGCAGGGGACAGGGGGCAGAGACCCAGTACTTC	TRBD1	TRBV11-2	few	TRBJ2-5
CASSLGGAERDTQYF	TGTGCCAGCTCCCTGGGAGGGGCCGAGCGGGATACGCAGTATTTT	TRBD2	TRBV18	NA	TRBJ2-3
CASSLVGNSNQPQHF	TGTGCCAGCAGTTTAGTGGGGAATAGCAATCAGCCCCAGCATTTT	NA	TRBV7-2	many	TRBJ1-5
CASSLDGRNYEQYF	TGCGCCAGCAGCTTGGACGGGAGGAACTACGAGCAGTACTTC	TRBD2	TRBV5-1	many	TRBJ2-7
CASSSMTSGSYYNEQFF	TGTGCCAGCAGTTCGATGACTAGCGGGAGCTACTACAATGAGCAGTTCTTC	TRBD2	TRBV28	NA	TRBJ2-1
CASSTAPNTEAFF	TGCGCCAGCAGCACGGCACCGAACACTGAAGCTTTCTTT	NA	TRBV5-1	many	TRBJ1-1
CASCPLRGPGANTGELFF	TGTGCCAGCTGCCCCCTCCGGGGACCCGGTGCGAACACCGGGGAGCTGTTTTTT	NA	TRBV13	NA	TRBJ2-2
CASRRTGGRDDLF	TGTGCCAGCAGACGAACAGGGGGGCGGGATGACCTCTTT	TRBD1	TRBV6-2/TRBV6-3	NA	TRBJ1-1
CASSFKLNNEQFF	TGTGCCAGCAGTTTTAAGTTAAACAATGAGCAGTTCTTC	NA	TRBV6-6	NA	TRBJ2-1
CSVAGERDLPSYNEQFF	TGCAGCGTTGCTGGGGAGCGGGACCTTCCCTCCTACAATGAGCAGTTCTTC	TRBD2	TRBV29-1	few	TRBJ2-1
CASSINAGELFF	TGCGCCAGCAGCATCAACGCCGGGGAGCTGTTTTTT	NA	TRBV5-1	many	TRBJ2-2
CASSSPGAGTGELFF	TGTGCCAGCAGTTCCCCAGGGGCTGGCACCGGGGAGCTGTTTTTT	NA	TRBV28	few	TRBJ2-2
CASSSAPGGSSYNEQFF	TGTGCCAGCAGCTCCGCGCCGGGCGGGAGTTCTTACAATGAGCAGTTCTTC	TRBD2	TRBV7-2	NA	TRBJ2-1
CASSPGGLLNTEAFF	TGTGCCAGCAGCCCCGGGGGGCTCTTGAACACTGAAGCTTTCTTT	NA	TRBV7-2	NA	TRBJ1-1
CASSPALRNNEQFF	TGTGCCAGCAGCCCCGCTTTGCGGAACAATGAGCAGTTCTTC	NA	TRBV7-2	few	TRBJ2-1
CASSYSPLVGGGYEQYF	TGTGCCAGCAGTTACTCCCCCCTAGTCGGCGGTGGCTACGAGCAGTACTTC	NA	TRBV6-5	NA	TRBJ2-7
CASSQDRDFSYEQYF	TGCGCCAGCAGCCAAGATAGAGACTTCTCCTACGAGCAGTACTTC	NA	TRBV4-3	many	TRBJ2-7
CASSLRGREPYNEQFF	TGTGCCAGCAGTTTGAGGGGGCGGGAGCCCTACAATGAGCAGTTCTTC	NA	TRBV12-3/TRBV12-4	once	TRBJ2-1
CASSSRGFTDTQYF	TGTGCCAGCAGCTCTCGCGGGTTCACAGATACGCAGTATTTT	NA	TRBV14	many	TRBJ2-3
CASSQAPAYEQYF	TGTGCCAGCAGTCAGGCCCCAGCCTACGAGCAGTACTTC	NA	TRBV7-2	NA	TRBJ2-7
CASRSAGGASNEKLFF	TGTGCCAGCAGATCCGCAGGGGGCGCAAGTAATGAAAAACTGTTTTTT	TRBD1	TRBV27	few	TRBJ1-4
CASSGTSYGYTF	TGTGCCAGCAGCGGGACGTCCTATGGCTACACCTTC	NA	TRBV7-3	NA	TRBJ1-2
CASSLWNQPQHF	TGTGCCAGCAGCTTATGGAATCAGCCCCAGCATTTT	NA	TRBV7-2	NA	TRBJ1-5
CASNRGHTGELFF	TGTGCCAGCAATCGGGGGCACACCGGGGAGCTGTTTTTT	NA	TRBV27	few	TRBJ2-2